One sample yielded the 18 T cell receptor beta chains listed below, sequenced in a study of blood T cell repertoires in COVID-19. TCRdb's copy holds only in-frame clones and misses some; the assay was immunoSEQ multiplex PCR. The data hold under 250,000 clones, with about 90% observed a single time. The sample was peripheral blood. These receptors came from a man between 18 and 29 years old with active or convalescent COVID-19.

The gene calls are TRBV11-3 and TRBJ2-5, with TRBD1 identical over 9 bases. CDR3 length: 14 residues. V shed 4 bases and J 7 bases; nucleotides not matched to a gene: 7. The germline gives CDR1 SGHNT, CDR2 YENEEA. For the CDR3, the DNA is TGTGCCAGCAGCTCCACACAGGGGGCTGGGACCCAGTACTTC. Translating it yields CASSSTQGAGTQYF.

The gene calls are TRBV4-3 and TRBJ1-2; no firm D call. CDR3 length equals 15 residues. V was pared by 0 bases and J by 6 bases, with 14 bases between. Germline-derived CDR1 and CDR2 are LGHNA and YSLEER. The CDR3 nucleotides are TGCGCCAGCAGCCAAGATTTCGGGAGGGCAGATGGCTACACCTTC. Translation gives CASSQDFGRADGYTF.

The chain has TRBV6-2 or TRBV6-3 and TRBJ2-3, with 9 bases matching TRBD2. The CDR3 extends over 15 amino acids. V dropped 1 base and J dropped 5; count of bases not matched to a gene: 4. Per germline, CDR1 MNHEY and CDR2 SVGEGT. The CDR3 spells CASSYWRGGGDTQYF. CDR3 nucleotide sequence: TGTGCCAGCAGTTACTGGCGGGGGGGAGGAGATACGCAGTATTTT.

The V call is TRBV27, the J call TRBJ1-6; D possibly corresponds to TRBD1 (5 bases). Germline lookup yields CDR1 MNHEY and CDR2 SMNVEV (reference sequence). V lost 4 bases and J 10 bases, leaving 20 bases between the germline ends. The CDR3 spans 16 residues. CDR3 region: CASSSGGTLFISPLHF. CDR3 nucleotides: TGTGCCAGCAGTTCCGGGGGGACTTTGTTCATATCACCCCTCCACTTT.

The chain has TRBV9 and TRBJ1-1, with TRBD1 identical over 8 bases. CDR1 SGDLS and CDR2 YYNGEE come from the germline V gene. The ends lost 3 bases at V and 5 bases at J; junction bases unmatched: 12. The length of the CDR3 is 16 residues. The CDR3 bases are TGTGCCAGCAGCGCAAACAGTCAGGGGGCTAGTACTGAAGCTTTCTTT. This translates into CASSANSQGASTEAFF.

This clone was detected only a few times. CDR3 residues: CASGTGNTEAFF. The CDR3 nucleotides are TGTGCCAGCGGCACAGGGAACACTGAAGCTTTCTTT. The chain combines TRBV6-8 with TRBJ1-1, with D possibly TRBD1 on 5 matching bases. Germline V CDR1 and CDR2: MNHGY, SAAAGT. CDR3 length: 12 residues. V shed 8 bases and J shed 1 base, with 8 bases lying between them.

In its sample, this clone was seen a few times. Here the CDR3 DNA reads TGTGCCAGCAGTGACGTTAGCGGGGGGGGCACAGATACGCAGTATTTT. The encoded protein is CASSDVSGGGTDTQYF. This chain connects TRBV6-4 to TRBJ2-3; TRBD2 agrees at 11 bases. The CDR3 loop spans 16 amino acids. Germline CDR1 and CDR2: MRHNA and SNTAGT. The V gene end was trimmed by 2 bases and the J gene end by 1 base; junction bases not matched to a gene: 2.

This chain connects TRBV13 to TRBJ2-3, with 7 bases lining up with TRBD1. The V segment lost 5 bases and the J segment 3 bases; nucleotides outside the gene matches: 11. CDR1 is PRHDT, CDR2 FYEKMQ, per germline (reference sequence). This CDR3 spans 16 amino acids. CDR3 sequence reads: CASSPMTGKGTDTQYF. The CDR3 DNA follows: TGTGCCAGCAGCCCTATGACAGGGAAAGGGACAGATACGCAGTATTTT. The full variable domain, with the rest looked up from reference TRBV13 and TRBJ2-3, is AAGVIQSPRHLIKEKRETATLKCYPIPRHDTVYWYQQGPGQDPQFLISFYEKMQSDKGSIPDRFSAQQFSDYHSELNMSSLELGDSALYFCASSPMTGKGTDTQYFGPGTRLTVL.

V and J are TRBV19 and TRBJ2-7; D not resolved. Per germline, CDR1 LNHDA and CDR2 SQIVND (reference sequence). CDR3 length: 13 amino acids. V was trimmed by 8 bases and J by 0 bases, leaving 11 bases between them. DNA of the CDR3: TGTGCCAGTGTTGAGACTGACTCCTACGAGCAGTACTTC. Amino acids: CASVETDSYEQYF.

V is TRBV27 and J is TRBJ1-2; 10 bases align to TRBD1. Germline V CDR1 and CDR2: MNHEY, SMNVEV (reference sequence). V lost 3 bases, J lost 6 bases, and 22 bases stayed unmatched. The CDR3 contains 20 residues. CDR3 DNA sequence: TGTGCCAGCAGTTTGACAGGGGGCGCGGATATTGGGGACAAGGGGCATGGCTACACCTTC. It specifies CASSLTGGADIGDKGHGYTF.

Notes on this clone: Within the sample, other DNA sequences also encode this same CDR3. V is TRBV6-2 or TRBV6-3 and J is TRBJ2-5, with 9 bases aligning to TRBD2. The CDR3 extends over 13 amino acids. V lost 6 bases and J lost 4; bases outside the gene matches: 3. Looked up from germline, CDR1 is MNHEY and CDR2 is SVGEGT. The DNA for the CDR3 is TGTGCCAGCAGCCGGACTAGCGTAGAGACCCAGTACTTC. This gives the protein CASSRTSVETQYF.

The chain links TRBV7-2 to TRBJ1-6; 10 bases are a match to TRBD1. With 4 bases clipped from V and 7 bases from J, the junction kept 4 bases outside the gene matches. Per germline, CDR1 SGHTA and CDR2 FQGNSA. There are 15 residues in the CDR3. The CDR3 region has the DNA TGTGCCAGCAGCTGGGGGGGACAGGGGAATTCACCCCTCCACTTT. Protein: CASSWGGQGNSPLHF. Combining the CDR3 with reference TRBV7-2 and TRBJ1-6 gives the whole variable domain GAGVSQSPSNKVTEKGKDVELRCDPISGHTALYWYRQSLGQGLEFLIYFQGNSAPDKSGLPSDRFSAERTGGSVSTLTIQRTQQEDSAVYLCASSWGGQGNSPLHFGNGTRLTVT.

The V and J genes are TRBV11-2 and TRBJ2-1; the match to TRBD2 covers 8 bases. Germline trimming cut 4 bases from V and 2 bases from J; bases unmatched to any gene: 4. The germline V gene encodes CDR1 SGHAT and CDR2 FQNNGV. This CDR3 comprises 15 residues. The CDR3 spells CASSWETSAYNEQFF. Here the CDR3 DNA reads TGTGCCAGCAGCTGGGAGACTAGCGCCTACAATGAGCAGTTCTTC.

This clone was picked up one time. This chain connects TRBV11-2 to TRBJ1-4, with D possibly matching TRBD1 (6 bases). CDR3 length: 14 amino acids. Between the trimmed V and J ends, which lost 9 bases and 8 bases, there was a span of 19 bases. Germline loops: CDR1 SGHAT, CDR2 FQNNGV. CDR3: CARSSRGMKEKLFF. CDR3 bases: TGTGCCAGGTCCTCCAGGGGTATGAAAGAAAAACTGTTTTTT.

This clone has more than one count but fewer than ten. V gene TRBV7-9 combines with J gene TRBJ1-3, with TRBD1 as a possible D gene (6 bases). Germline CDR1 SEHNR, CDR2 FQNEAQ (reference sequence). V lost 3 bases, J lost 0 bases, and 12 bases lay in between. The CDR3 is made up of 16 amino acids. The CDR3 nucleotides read TGTGCCAGCAGCTTCTGGGGGGGCTTCTCTGGAAACACCATATATTTT. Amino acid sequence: CASSFWGGFSGNTIYF.

The CDR3 nucleotides are TGTGCCAGCAGCTTGGACAGGGTACGGGAGACCCAGTACTTC. Translation gives CASSLDRVRETQYF. The V and J genes are TRBV28 and TRBJ2-5; 8 positions match TRBD1. The CDR3 has 14 amino acids. V was pared by 6 bases and J by 5 bases, with 8 bases of the junction left unmatched. Germline V gives CDR1 MDHEN, CDR2 SYDVKM.

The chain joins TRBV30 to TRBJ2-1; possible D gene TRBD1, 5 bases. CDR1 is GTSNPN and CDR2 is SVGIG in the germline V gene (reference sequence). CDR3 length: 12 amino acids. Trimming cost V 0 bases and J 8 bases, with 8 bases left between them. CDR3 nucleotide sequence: TGTGCCTGGAGTGTGGTAGGGGATGAGCAGTTCTTC. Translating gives CAWSVVGDEQFF.

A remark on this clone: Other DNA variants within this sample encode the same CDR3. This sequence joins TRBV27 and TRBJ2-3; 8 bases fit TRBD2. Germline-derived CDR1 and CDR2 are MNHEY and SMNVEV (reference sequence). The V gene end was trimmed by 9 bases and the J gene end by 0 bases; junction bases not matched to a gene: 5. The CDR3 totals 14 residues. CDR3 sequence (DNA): TGTGCCAGTAGAATAGCGGGGAGCACAGATACGCAGTATTTT. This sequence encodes CASRIAGSTDTQYF.